The present TCR beta chain was sequenced within a study of blood T cell repertoires in COVID-19. In the study's own analysis: Counts of nucleated cells, estimated from reference gene primer amplification, were obtained. Generated by immunoSEQ multiplex PCR, the TCRdb table keeps only in-frame clones and is missing some. The V and J calls and the clone size are those of that table, but D and trimming were determined from the DNA. Of about 92,000 clones in the sample, 85% were seen once. This CDR3 spans 14 amino acids. CDR1 and CDR2 (germline): MRHNA, SNTAGT. With 5 bases clipped from V and 0 bases from J, the junction kept 2 bases outside the gene matches.

This clonotype was sampled from a man at least 80 years old with acute or convalescent COVID-19. The chain joins TRBV6-4 to TRBJ1-2; 8 nucleotides agree with TRBD1. Sequenced material: peripheral blood. In DNA form, the CDR3 reads TGTGCCAGCAGTCCGGACAGGGCTAACTATGGCTACACCTTC. As protein: CASSPDRANYGYTF.